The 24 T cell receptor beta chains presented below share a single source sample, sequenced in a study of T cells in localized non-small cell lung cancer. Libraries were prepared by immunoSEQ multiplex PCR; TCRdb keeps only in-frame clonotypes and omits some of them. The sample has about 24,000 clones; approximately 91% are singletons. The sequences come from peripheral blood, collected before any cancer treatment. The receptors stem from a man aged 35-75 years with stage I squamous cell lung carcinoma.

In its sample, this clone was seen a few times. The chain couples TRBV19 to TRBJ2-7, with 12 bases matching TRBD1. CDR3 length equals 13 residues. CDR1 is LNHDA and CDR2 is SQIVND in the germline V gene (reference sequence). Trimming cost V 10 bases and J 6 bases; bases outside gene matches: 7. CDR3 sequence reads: CATPGTGGGEQYF. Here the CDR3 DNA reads TGTGCCACTCCCGGGACAGGGGGCGGCGAGCAGTACTTC. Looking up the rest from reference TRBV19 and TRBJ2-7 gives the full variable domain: DGGITQSPKYLFRKEGQNVTLSCEQNLNHDAMYWYRQDPGQGLRLIYYSQIVNDFQKGDIAEGYSVSREKKESFPLTVTSAQKNPTAFYLCATPGTGGGEQYFGPGTRLTVT.

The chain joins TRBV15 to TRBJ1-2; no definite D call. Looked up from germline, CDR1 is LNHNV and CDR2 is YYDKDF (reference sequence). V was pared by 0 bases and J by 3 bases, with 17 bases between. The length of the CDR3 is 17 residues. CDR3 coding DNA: TGTGCCACCAGCAGAGATTCCTCGGCGGGATCCTACTATGGCTACACCTTC. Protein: CATSRDSSAGSYYGYTF.

The CDR3 DNA reads TGTGCCAGCAGCCCCCGGGGGGGCGCGAACACCGGGGAGCTGTTTTTT. Its translation is CASSPRGGANTGELFF. The chain recombines TRBV5-4 with TRBJ2-2; 8 bases agree with TRBD2. The length of the CDR3 is 16 residues. The junction had 5 bases not matched to a gene; V was cut back by 4 bases and J by 0 bases. Per the germline V gene, CDR1 is SGHNT and CDR2 is YYREEE (reference sequence).

The CDR3 DNA sequence: TGTGCCAGCAGTGAAGGAGGCGGGGGCTTTTACGAGCAGTACTTC. Residues: CASSEGGGGFYEQYF. This chain links TRBV2 with TRBJ2-7; tentatively, D is TRBD2 (7 bases). CDR3 size: 15 residues. V gave up 1 base and J gave up 4 bases, with 14 bases separating them. Germline V CDR1 and CDR2: SNHLY, FYNNEI.

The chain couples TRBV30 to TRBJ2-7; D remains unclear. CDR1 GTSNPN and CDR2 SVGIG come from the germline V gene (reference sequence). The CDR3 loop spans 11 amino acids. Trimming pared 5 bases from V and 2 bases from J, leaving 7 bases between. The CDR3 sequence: CAWQAAYEQYF. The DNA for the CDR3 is TGTGCCTGGCAGGCGGCCTACGAGCAGTACTTC.

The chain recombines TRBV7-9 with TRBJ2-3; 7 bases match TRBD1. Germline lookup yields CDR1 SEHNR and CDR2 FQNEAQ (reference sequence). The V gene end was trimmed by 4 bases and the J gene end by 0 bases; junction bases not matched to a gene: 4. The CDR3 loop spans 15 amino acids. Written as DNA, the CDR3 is TGTGCCAGCAGCTCCTGGACAGGTAGCACAGATACGCAGTATTTT. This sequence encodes CASSSWTGSTDTQYF.

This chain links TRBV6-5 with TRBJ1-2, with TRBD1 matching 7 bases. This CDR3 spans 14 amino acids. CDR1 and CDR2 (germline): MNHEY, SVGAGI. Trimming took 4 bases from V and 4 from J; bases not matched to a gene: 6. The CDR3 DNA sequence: TGTGCCAGCAGTTCACGACAGGGCTTCTATGGCTACACCTTC. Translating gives CASSSRQGFYGYTF.

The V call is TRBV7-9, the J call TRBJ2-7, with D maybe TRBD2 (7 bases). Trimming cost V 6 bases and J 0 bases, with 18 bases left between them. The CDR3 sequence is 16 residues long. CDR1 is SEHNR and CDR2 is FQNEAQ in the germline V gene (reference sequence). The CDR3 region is CASSSPGGGLSYEQYF. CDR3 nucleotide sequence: TGTGCCAGCAGTTCCCCGGGCGGGGGCCTCTCCTACGAGCAGTACTTC.

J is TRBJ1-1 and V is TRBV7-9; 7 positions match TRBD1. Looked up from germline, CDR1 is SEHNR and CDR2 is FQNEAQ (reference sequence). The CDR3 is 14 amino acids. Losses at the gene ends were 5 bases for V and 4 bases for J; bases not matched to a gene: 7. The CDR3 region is CASSQTGLGTEAFF. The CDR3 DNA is TGTGCCAGCAGCCAGACAGGGTTGGGCACTGAAGCTTTCTTT.

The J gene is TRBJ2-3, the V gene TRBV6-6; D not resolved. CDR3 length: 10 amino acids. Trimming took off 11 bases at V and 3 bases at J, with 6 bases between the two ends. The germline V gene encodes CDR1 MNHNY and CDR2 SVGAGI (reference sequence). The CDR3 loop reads CAASTDTQYF. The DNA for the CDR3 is TGTGCCGCTTCTACAGATACGCAGTATTTT.

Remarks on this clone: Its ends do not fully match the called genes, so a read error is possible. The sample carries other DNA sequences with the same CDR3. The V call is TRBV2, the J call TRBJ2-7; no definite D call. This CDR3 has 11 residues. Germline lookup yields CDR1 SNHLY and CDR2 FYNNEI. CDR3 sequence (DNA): TGTGCCAGCAGTGAGAGCCAGGACCTTGCCTTC. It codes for CASSESQDLAF. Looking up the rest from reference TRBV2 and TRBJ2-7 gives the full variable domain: EPEVTQTPSHQVTQMGQEVILRCVPISNHLYFYWYRQILGQKVEFLVSFYNNEISEKSEIFDDQFSVERPDGSNFTLKIRSTKLEDSAMYFCASSESQDLAFGPGTRLTVT.

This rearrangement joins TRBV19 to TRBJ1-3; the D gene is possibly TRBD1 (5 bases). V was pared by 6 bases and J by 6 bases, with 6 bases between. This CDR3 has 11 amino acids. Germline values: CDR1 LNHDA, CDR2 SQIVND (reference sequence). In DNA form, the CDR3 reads TGTGCCAGTAGGGGGACAAACACCATATATTTT. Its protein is CASRGTNTIYF.

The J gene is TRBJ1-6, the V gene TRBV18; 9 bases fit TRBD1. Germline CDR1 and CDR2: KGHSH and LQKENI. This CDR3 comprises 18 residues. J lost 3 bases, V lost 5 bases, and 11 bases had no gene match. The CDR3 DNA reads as TGTGCCAGCTCATCAGGTCCCGGGACAGGGCACTATAATTCACCCCTCCACTTT. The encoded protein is CASSSGPGTGHYNSPLHF. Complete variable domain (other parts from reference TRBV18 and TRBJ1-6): NAGVMQNPRHLVRRRGQEARLRCSPMKGHSHVYWYRQLPEEGLKFMVYLQKENIIDESGMPKERFSAEFPKEGPSILRIQQVVRGDSAAYFCASSSGPGTGHYNSPLHFGNGTRLTVT.

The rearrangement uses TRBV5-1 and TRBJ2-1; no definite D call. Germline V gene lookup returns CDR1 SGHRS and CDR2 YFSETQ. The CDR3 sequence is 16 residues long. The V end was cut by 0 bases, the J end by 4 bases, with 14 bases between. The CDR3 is CASSLEVRPPYNEQFF. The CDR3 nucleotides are TGCGCCAGCAGCTTGGAGGTCCGGCCCCCATACAATGAGCAGTTCTTC.

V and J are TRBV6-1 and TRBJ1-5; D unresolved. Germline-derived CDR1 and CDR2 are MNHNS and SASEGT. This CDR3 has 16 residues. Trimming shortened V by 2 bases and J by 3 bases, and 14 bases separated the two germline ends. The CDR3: CASSETFSGNNQPQHF. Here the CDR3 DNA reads TGTGCCAGCAGTGAAACCTTCTCCGGGAACAATCAGCCCCAGCATTTT.

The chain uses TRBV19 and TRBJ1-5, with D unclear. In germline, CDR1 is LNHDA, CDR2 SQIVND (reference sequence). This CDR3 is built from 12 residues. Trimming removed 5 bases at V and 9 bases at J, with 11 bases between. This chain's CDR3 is CASSPQGGPQHF. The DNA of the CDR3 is TGTGCCAGTAGTCCCCAAGGTGGGCCCCAGCATTTT.

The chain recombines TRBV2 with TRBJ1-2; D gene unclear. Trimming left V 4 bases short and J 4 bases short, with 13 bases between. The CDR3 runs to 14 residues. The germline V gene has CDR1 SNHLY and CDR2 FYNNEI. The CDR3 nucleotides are TGTGCCAGCAGTGCCGGTATCGCCACCTATGGCTACACCTTC. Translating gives CASSAGIATYGYTF.

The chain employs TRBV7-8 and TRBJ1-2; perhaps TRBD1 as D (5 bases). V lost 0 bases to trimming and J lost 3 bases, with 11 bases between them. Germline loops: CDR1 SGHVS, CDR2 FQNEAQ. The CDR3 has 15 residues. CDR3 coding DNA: TGTGCCAGCAGCTTAGCCGGGACGGTAGACTATGGCTACACCTTC. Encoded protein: CASSLAGTVDYGYTF.

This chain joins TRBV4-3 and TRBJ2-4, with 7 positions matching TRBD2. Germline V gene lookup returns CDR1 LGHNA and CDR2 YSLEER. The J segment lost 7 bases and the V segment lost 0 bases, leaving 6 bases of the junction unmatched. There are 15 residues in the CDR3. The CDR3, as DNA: TGCGCCAGCAGCCAAGAATCGGCGGGGGAGAACATTCAGTACTTC. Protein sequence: CASSQESAGENIQYF.

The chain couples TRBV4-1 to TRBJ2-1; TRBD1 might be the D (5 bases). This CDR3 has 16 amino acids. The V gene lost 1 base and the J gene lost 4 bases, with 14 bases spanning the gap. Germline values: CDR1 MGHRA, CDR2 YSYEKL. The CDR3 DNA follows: TGCGCCAGCAGCCAAGTTTGGACAAGGATTTACAATGAGCAGTTCTTC. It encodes CASSQVWTRIYNEQFF.

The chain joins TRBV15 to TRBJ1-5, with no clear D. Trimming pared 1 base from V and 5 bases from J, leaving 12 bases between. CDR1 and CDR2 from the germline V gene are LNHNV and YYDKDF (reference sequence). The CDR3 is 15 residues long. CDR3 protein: CATSRGSFGDQPQHF. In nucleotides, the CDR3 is TGTGCCACCAGCAGAGGTTCCTTTGGGGATCAGCCCCAGCATTTT. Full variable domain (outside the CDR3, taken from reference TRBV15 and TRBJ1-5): DAMVIQNPRYQVTQFGKPVTLSCSQTLNHNVMYWYQQKSSQAPKLLFHYYDKDFNNEADTPDNFQSRRPNTSFCFLDIRSPGLGDTAMYLCATSRGSFGDQPQHFGDGTRLSIL.

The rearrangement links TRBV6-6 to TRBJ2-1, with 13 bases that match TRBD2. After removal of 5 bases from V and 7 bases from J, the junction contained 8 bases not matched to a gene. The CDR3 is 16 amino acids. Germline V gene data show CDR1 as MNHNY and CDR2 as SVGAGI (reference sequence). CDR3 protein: CASSPWTSGGLNEQFF. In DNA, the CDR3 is TGTGCCAGCAGTCCCTGGACTAGCGGGGGTCTTAATGAGCAGTTCTTC.

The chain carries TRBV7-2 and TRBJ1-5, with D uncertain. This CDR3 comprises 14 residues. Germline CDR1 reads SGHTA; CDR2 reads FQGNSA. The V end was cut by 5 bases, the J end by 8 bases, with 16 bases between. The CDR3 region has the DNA TGTGCCAGCAGCCCAGGACGTGGGGTTGAGCCCCAGCATTTT. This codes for CASSPGRGVEPQHF.

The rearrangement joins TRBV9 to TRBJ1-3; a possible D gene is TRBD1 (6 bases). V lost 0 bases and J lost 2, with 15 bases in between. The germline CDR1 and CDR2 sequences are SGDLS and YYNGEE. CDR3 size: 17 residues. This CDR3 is CASSVAWGPPPGNTIYF. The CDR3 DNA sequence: TGTGCCAGCAGCGTAGCTTGGGGGCCCCCTCCTGGAAACACCATATATTTT.